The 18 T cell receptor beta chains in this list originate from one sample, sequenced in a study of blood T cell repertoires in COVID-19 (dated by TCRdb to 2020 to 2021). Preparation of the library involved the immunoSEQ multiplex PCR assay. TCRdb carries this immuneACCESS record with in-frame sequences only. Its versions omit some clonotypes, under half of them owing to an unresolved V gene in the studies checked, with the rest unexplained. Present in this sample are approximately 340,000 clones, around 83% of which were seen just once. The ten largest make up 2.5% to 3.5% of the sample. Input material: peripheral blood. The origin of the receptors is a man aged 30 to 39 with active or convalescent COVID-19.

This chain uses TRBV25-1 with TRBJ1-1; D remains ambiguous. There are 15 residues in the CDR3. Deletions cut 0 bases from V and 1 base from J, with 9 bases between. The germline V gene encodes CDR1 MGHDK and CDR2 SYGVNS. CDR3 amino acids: CASSEYRSSNTEAFF. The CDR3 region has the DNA TGTGCCAGCAGTGAATACAGGTCCTCGAACACTGAAGCTTTCTTT.

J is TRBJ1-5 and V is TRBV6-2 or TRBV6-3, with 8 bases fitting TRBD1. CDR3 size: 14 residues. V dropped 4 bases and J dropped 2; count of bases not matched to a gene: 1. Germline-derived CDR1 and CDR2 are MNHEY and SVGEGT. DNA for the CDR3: TGTGCCAGCAGTTGGGGACAGGGCAATCAGCCCCAGCATTTT. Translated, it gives CASSWGQGNQPQHF.

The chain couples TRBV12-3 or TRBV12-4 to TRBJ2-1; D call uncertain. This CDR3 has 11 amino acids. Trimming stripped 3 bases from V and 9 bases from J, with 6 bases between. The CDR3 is CASSFESEQFF. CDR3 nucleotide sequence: TGTGCCAGCAGTTTTGAGAGTGAGCAGTTCTTC.

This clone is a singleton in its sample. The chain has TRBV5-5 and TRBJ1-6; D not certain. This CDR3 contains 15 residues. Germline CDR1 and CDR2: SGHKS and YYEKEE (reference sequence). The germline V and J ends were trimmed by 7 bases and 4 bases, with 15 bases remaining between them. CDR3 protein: CASVLKTFYNSPLHF. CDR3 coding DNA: TGTGCCAGCGTCCTCAAAACATTTTATAATTCACCCCTCCACTTT.

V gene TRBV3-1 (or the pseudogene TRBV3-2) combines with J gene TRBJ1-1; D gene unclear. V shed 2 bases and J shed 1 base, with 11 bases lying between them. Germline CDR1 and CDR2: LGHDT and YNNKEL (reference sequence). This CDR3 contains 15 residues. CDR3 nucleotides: TGTGCCAGCAGCCAATTACCTATCGCGAACACTGAAGCTTTCTTT. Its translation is CASSQLPIANTEAFF.

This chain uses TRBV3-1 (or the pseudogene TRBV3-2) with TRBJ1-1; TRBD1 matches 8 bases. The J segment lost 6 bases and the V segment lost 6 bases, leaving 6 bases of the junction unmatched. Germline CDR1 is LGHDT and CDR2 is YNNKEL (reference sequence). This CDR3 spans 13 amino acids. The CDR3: CASSGQGAPEAFF. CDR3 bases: TGTGCCAGCAGTGGGCAGGGGGCTCCTGAAGCTTTCTTT.

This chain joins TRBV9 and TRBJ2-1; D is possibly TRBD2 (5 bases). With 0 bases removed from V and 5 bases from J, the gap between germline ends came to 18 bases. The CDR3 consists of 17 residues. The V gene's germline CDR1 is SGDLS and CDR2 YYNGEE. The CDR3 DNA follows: TGTGCCAGCAGCGTAGAGATTAGCGCCTTCGGGGACAATGAGCAGTTCTTC. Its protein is CASSVEISAFGDNEQFF.

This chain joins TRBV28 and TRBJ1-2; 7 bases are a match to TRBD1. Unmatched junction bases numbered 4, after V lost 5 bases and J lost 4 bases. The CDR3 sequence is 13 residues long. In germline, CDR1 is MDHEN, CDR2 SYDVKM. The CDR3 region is CASSARGLYGYTF. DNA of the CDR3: TGTGCCAGCAGTGCGAGGGGGCTCTATGGCTACACCTTC.

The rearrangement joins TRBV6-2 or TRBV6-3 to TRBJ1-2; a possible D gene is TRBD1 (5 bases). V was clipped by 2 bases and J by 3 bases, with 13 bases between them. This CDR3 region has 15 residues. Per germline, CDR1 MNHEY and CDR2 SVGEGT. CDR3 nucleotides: TGTGCCAGCAGTTACACAAAGGACACCTACTATGGCTACACCTTC. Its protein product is CASSYTKDTYYGYTF.

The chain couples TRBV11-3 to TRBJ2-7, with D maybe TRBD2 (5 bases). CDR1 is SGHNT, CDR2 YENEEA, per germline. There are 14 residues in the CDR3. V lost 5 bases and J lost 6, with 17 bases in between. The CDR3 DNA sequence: TGTGCCAGCAGCCCCGACTACTATCTTAGCGAGCAGTACTTC. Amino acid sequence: CASSPDYYLSEQYF.

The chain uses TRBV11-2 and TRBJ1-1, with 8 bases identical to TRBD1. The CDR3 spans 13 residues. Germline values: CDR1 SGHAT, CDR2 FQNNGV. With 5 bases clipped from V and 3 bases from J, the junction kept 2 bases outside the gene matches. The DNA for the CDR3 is TGTGCCAGCAGCCTGGACAGGGACACTGAAGCTTTCTTT. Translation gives CASSLDRDTEAFF.

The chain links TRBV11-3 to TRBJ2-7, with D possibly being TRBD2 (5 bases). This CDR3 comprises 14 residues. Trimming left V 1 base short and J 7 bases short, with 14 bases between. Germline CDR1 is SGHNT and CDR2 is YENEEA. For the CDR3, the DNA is TGTGCCAGCAGCTTAGGAGGCGCGTCGGGGGAGCAGTACTTC. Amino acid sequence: CASSLGGASGEQYF.

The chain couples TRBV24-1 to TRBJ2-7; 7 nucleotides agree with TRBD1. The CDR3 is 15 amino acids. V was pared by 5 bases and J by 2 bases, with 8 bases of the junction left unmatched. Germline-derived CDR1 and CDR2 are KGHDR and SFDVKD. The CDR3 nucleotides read TGTGCCACCAGTGTCACCCGGGACAGAGCCTACGAGCAGTACTTC. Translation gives CATSVTRDRAYEQYF.

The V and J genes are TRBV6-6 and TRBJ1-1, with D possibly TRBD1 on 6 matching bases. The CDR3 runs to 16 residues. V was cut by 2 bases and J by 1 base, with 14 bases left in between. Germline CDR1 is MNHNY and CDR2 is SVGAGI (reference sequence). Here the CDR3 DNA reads TGTGCCAGCAGTTACGAAGTGGGGGGGCCGAACACTGAAGCTTTCTTT. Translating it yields CASSYEVGGPNTEAFF.

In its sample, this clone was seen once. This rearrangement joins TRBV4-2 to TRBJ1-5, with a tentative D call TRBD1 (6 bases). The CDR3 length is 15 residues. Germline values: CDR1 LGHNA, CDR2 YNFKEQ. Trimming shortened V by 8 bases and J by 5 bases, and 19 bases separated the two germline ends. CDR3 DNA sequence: TGTGCCAGCTCCGAGGGGGAATTGGTCGATCAGCCCCAGCATTTT. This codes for CASSEGELVDQPQHF.

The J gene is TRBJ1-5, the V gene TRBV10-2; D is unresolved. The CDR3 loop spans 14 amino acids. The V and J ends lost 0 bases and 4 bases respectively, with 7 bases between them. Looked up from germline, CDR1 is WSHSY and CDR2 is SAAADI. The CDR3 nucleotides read TGCGCCAGCAGTGAGTCATCCAGAAATCAGCCCCAGCATTTT. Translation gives CASSESSRNQPQHF.

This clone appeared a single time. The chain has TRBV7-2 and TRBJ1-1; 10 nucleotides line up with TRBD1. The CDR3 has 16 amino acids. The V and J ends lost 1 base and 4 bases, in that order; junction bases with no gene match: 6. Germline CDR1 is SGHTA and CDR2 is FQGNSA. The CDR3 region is CASSLEGTGEGTEAFF. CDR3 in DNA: TGTGCCAGCAGCTTAGAGGGGACAGGGGAGGGCACTGAAGCTTTCTTT.

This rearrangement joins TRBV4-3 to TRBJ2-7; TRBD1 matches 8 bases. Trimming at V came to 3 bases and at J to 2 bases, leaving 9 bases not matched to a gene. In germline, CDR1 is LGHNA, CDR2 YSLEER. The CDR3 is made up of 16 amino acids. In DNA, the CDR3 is TGCGCCAGCAGCCATGGCTCCGGGACAGGCCCCTACGAGCAGTACTTC. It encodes CASSHGSGTGPYEQYF.